These 5 T cell receptor beta chains came from one sample sequenced in a study of blood T cell repertoires in COVID-19. This table comes from immunoSEQ multiplex PCR, and its TCRdb copy is limited to in-frame clones, with some not included. The sample holds 100,000 to 130,000 clones, just over 90% seen once. Input material: peripheral blood. The source is a young woman with acute or convalescent COVID-19.

Details on this clone: Other DNA sequences in the sample encode the same CDR3. The chain joins TRBV3-1 (or the pseudogene TRBV3-2) to TRBJ1-2; possibly TRBD1 for D (6 bases). This CDR3 region has 14 residues. With 0 bases removed from V and 8 bases from J, the gap between germline ends came to 13 bases. CDR1 LGHDT and CDR2 YNNKEL come from the germline V gene (reference sequence). The CDR3 region has the DNA TGTGCCAGCAGCCAAGATCACGGGGGGCGCGGCTACACCTTC. Its translation: CASSQDHGGRGYTF.

The chain employs TRBV5-3 and TRBJ2-3, with TRBD2 identical over 8 bases. TRBV5-3 is reported as an ORF; its role is uncertain. The V segment lost 0 bases and the J segment 2 bases; nucleotides outside the gene matches: 8. There are 17 residues in the CDR3. Here the CDR3 DNA reads TGTGCCAGAAGCTTGGAACTCACTAGCGGTAACACAGATACGCAGTATTTT. This codes for CARSLELTSGNTDTQYF.

The genes are TRBV27 and TRBJ1-4; 8 bases map to TRBD1. The germline V gene has CDR1 MNHEY and CDR2 SMNVEV (reference sequence). There are 15 residues in the CDR3. The V and J ends lost 2 bases and 7 bases, in that order; junction bases with no gene match: 6. CDR3 DNA sequence: TGTGCCAGCAGTTTAATTTCAGGGGGCCGTGAAAAACTGTTTTTT. It translates to CASSLISGGREKLFF. The complete variable domain, with remaining parts taken from reference TRBV27 and TRBJ1-4, reads EAQVTQNPRYLITVTGKKLTVTCSQNMNHEYMSWYRQDPGLGLRQIYYSMNVEVTDKGDVPEGYKVSRKEKRNFPLILESPSPNQTSLYFCASSLISGGREKLFFGSGTQLSVL.

The genes are TRBV6-2 or TRBV6-3 and TRBJ2-1, with D unclear. There are 12 residues in the CDR3. The germline V and J ends were trimmed by 4 bases and 6 bases, with 7 bases remaining between them. CDR1 and CDR2 from the germline V gene are MNHEY and SVGEGT. In DNA, the CDR3 is TGTGCCAGCAGTTCTGAGCGCAATGAGCAGTTCTTC. Its protein product is CASSSERNEQFF.

The chain employs TRBV5-8 and TRBJ1-1, with a possible D match to TRBD1 (6 bases). This CDR3 region has 16 residues. With 3 bases removed from V and 0 bases from J, the gap between germline ends came to 15 bases. Germline CDR1 is SGHTS and CDR2 is YDEGEE. The CDR3 loop reads CASSWAGEGLNTEAFF. CDR3 nucleotide sequence: TGTGCCAGCAGCTGGGCAGGGGAAGGGCTGAACACTGAAGCTTTCTTT.